The 4 T cell receptor beta chains presented below share a single source sample, sequenced in a study of T cell responses to AZD1222 COVID-19 vaccine. Sequencing was performed with immunoSEQ multiplex PCR; in TCRdb, only in-frame clones are kept and a portion is missing. The table shows 180,000 or so clones, with about 91% occurring only once. Material: peripheral blood, obtained 28 days after the second AZD1222 dose. These receptor sequences come from an adult who received the AZD1222 COVID-19 vaccine.

The chain combines TRBV11-1 with TRBJ2-5; 11 nucleotides agree with TRBD2. The J segment lost 3 bases and the V segment lost 5 bases, leaving 5 bases of the junction unmatched. Germline CDR1 reads SGHAT; CDR2 reads FQDESV (reference sequence). This CDR3 is 15 amino acids long. CDR3 nucleotides: TGTGCCAGCAGCCAACTACTAGCGGGAGAAGAGACCCAGTACTTC. Encoded protein: CASSQLLAGEETQYF. Complete variable domain (other parts from reference TRBV11-1 and TRBJ2-5): EAEVAQSPRYKITEKSQAVAFWCDPISGHATLYWYRQILGQGPELLVQFQDESVVDDSQLPKDRFSAERLKGVDSTLKIQPAELGDSAMYLCASSQLLAGEETQYFGPGTRLLVL.

V gene TRBV14 combines with J gene TRBJ2-1, with no clear D. Germline CDR1 and CDR2: SGHDN and FVKESK. Deletions cut 0 bases from V and 0 bases from J, with 6 bases between. The CDR3 is 15 amino acids. CDR3 bases: TGTGCCAGCAGCCAAGATCCCAGCTCCTACAATGAGCAGTTCTTC. Amino acids: CASSQDPSSYNEQFF.

This clone was detected only a few times. The chain combines TRBV9 with TRBJ1-4, with TRBD1 identical over 7 bases. With 4 bases clipped from V and 7 bases from J, the junction kept 4 bases outside the gene matches. CDR1 and CDR2 (germline): SGDLS, YYNGEE. The CDR3 runs 13 residues. The CDR3 region has the DNA TGTGCCAGCAGCTGGCAGGGGGGTGAAAAACTGTTTTTT. This translates into CASSWQGGEKLFF.

The V and J genes are TRBV28 and TRBJ1-2, with D possibly being TRBD1 (5 bases). Germline V CDR1 and CDR2: MDHEN, SYDVKM. The V and J ends lost 7 bases and 4 bases respectively, with 19 bases between them. The CDR3 contains 15 residues. The CDR3 is CASTEGVGRSYGYTF. The CDR3 region has the DNA TGTGCCAGCACCGAAGGGGTGGGACGGTCCTATGGCTACACCTTC.